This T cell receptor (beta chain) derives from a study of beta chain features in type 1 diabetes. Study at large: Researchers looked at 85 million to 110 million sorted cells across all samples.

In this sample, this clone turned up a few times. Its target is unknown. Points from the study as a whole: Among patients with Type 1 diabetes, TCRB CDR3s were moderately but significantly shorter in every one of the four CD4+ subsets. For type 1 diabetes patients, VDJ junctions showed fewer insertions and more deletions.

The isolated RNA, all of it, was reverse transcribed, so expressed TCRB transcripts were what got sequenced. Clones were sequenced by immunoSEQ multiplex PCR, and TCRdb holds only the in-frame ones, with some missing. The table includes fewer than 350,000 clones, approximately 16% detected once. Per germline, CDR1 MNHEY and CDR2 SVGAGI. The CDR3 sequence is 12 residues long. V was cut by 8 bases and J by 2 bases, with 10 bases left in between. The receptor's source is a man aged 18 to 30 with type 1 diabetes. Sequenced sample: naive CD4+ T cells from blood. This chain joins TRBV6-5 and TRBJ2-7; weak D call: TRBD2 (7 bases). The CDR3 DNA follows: TGTGCCAGCCGAGGGGGGGCCTACGAGCAGTACTTC. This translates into CASRGGAYEQYF.